The 5 T cell receptor beta chains reported below all come from one sample, sequenced in a study of T-cell memory formation after mild COVID-19. Using its own MiXCR run on the 5' RACE reads, TCRdb lists one record per CDR3 protein. The sample has under 200,000 distinct CDR3 sequences; about a third are singletons. The material sequenced was PBMCs or a T cell subset sorted from them (not recorded which). The origin of the receptors is an adult woman who had mild COVID-19 (a few samples of this study predate the infection). Cell type and time point are not known.

The chain carries TRBV7-6 and TRBJ2-7, with unresolved D. This CDR3 has 15 residues. Trimming pared 3 bases from V and 1 base from J, leaving 13 bases between. Germline loops: CDR1 SGHVS, CDR2 FNYEAQ. The DNA of the CDR3 is TGTGCCAGCAGCTTCCGGCAGGTTGGATCCTACGAGCAGTACTTC. This sequence encodes CASSFRQVGSYEQYF.

The J gene is TRBJ2-7, the V gene TRBV4-1; possibly TRBD1 or TRBD2 for D (6 bases each). Trimming left V 5 bases short and J 3 bases short, with 14 bases between. In germline, CDR1 is MGHRA, CDR2 YSYEKL. The CDR3 extends over 14 amino acids. The CDR3 protein is CASSRGALIYEQYF. The CDR3 bases are TGCGCCAGCAGCAGGGGGGCCTTAATCTACGAGCAGTACTTC.

V and J are TRBV13 and TRBJ2-1; D remains ambiguous. The V end lost 3 bases, the J end lost 10 bases, and 10 bases lay between the germline ends. CDR3 length equals 12 residues. Germline values: CDR1 PRHDT, CDR2 FYEKMQ (reference sequence). This chain's CDR3 is CASSFVTTEQFF. DNA of the CDR3: TGTGCCAGCAGCTTTGTAACAACGGAGCAGTTCTTC. The full variable domain, rest sourced from reference TRBV13 and TRBJ2-1, is AAGVIQSPRHLIKEKRETATLKCYPIPRHDTVYWYQQGPGQDPQFLISFYEKMQSDKGSIPDRFSAQQFSDYHSELNMSSLELGDSALYFCASSFVTTEQFFGPGTRLTVL.

J is TRBJ2-5 and V is TRBV3-1, with D unclear. V dropped 2 bases and J dropped 1 base, with 2 bases sitting between them. The CDR3 length is 12 residues. The germline gives CDR1 LGHDT, CDR2 YNNKEL (reference sequence). CDR3 region: CASSQTQETQYF. In DNA form, the CDR3 reads TGTGCCAGCAGCCAAACCCAAGAGACCCAGTACTTC.

The table lists this clonotype with a few counts. The chain carries TRBV20-1 and TRBJ1-1; 9 nucleotides align to TRBD1. Trimming removed 8 bases from V and 5 bases from J; junction bases left unmatched: 6. CDR1 DFQATT and CDR2 SNEGSKA come from the germline V gene (reference sequence). The CDR3 totals 12 residues. The CDR3 region is CSTTGGQTEAFF. In DNA form, the CDR3 reads TGCAGTACAACAGGGGGCCAGACTGAAGCTTTCTTT.